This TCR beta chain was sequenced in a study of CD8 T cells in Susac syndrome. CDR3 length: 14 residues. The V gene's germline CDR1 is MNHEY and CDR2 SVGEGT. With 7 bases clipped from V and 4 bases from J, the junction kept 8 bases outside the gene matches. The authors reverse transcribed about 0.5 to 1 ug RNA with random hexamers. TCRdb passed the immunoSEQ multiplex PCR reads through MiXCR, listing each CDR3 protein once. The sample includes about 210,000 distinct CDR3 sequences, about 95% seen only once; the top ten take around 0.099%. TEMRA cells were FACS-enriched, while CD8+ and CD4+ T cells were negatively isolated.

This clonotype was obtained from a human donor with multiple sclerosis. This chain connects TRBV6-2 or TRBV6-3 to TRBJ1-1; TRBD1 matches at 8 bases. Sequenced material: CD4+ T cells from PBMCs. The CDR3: CASIDRGVGTEAFF. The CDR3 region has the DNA TGTGCCAGCATCGACAGGGGTGTTGGCACTGAAGCTTTCTTT.